This T cell receptor beta chain was sequenced during a study of cytomegalovirus exposure and HLA in healthy donors. At the level of the study: Across around 400 genotyped donors, about 86% landed in the Caucasian-associated ancestry cluster.

The CDR3 contains 12 residues. The germline V gene encodes CDR1 SGHAT and CDR2 FQNNGV. V was cut by 1 base and J by 12 bases, with 13 bases left in between. As to this clone: Its cognate antigen is unknown.

Study-wide results and caveats: Among TCR beta chains, those listed as cytomegalovirus-associated numbered some 160. A later analysis reportedly identified an Asian-associated ancestry cluster as carrying fewer N-insertions than the roughly 670-donor mean.

60 Vbeta and 13 Jbeta primers were used in PCR. Study processing details: Later, roughly 80 million unique TCR beta chains were counted in an analysis, and approximately 10 million of them were shared. Profiled with immunoSEQ multiplex PCR; TCRdb holds only in-frame clones, not every one. V and J calls and clone size are as listed in that table; D and trimming were resolved from the DNA. The sample has approximately 160,000 clones, 77% seen once. The V call is TRBV11-2, the J call TRBJ2-7; D possibly corresponds to TRBD1 (6 bases). The source of this sequence is a woman aged 25-40 years in good health and CMV-seropositive. The source material was PBMCs. The CDR3 spells CASSLVTGRRYF. The CDR3 nucleotides read TGTGCCAGCAGCTTAGTAACAGGGCGTCGGTACTTC.